Following are 17 T cell receptor beta chains from one sample sequenced in a study of cytomegalovirus exposure and HLA in healthy donors. 13 Jbeta primers and 60 Vbeta primers were used for the PCR. The assay was immunoSEQ multiplex PCR, and TCRdb's table has in-frame clones only and misses some. The sample carries approximately 180,000 clones, approximately 80% recorded once. The sequenced sample consisted of PBMCs. The receptor source for this set is a woman in her twenties or thirties in good health and CMV-seronegative.

The chain links TRBV27 to TRBJ2-7; D is possibly TRBD2 (5 bases). From germline, CDR1 is MNHEY and CDR2 SMNVEV (reference sequence). This CDR3 comprises 12 residues. Trimming left V 8 bases short and J 6 bases short, with 14 bases between. DNA of the CDR3: TGTGCCAGCGGACGCCAGGCGGGCGAGCAGTACTTC. It yields the protein CASGRQAGEQYF.

This chain joins TRBV6-1 and TRBJ1-2, with TRBD1 matching 7 bases. Trimming removed 0 bases from V and 6 bases from J; junction bases left unmatched: 10. The CDR3 totals 16 residues. Germline-derived CDR1 and CDR2 are MNHNS and SASEGT. The CDR3 region is CASSEAMRTGRDGYTF. In nucleotides, the CDR3 is TGTGCCAGCAGTGAAGCGATGAGGACAGGACGGGATGGCTACACCTTC.

V is TRBV2 and J is TRBJ2-5; 8 bases line up with TRBD1. The V and J ends lost 4 bases and 3 bases, in that order; junction bases with no gene match: 10. Germline V gene lookup returns CDR1 SNHLY and CDR2 FYNNEI. This CDR3 is built from 16 residues. This CDR3 reads CASSGRRAGGKETQYF. The CDR3 DNA reads as TGTGCCAGCAGTGGACGGCGTGCAGGGGGCAAAGAGACCCAGTACTTC.

This rearrangement joins TRBV9 to TRBJ2-7; TRBD2 is a possible D gene (5 bases). Germline CDR1 and CDR2: SGDLS and YYNGEE. This CDR3 spans 13 amino acids. Trimming stripped 0 bases from V and 3 bases from J, with 7 bases between. The CDR3 region is CASSVEEGYEQYF. As DNA, the CDR3 is TGTGCCAGCAGCGTAGAAGAGGGCTACGAGCAGTACTTC.

This clone showed up just once. The chain carries TRBV5-4 and TRBJ1-5, with a possible D match to TRBD1 (5 bases). The CDR3 runs to 15 residues. Germline V CDR1 and CDR2: SGHNT, YYREEE (reference sequence). V lost 4 bases, J lost 2 bases, and 13 bases lay in between. CDR3 loop: CASSRDGRRNQPQHF. Here the CDR3 DNA reads TGTGCCAGCAGCCGGGACGGGAGACGCAATCAGCCCCAGCATTTT.

The table lists this clone with a few counts. The chain has TRBV28 and TRBJ1-6; possibly TRBD1 for D (6 bases). V lost 7 bases and J lost 7, with 11 bases in between. The CDR3 is 13 residues long. Per the germline V gene, CDR1 is MDHEN and CDR2 is SYDVKM. The CDR3: CASTAGENSPLHF. For the CDR3, the DNA is TGTGCCAGCACGGCAGGGGAAAATTCACCCCTCCACTTT.

This clone was seen only once. This rearrangement joins TRBV2 to TRBJ2-5; TRBD2 agrees at 12 bases. CDR1 is SNHLY, CDR2 FYNNEI, per germline. V shed 6 bases and J 5 bases; nucleotides not matched to a gene: 4. The CDR3 runs to 14 residues. This chain's CDR3 is CASSLAGGQETQYF. In nucleotides, the CDR3 is TGTGCCAGCAGCCTAGCGGGGGGGCAGGAGACCCAGTACTTC.

This chain uses TRBV19 with TRBJ2-3; 12 bases fit TRBD2. The CDR3 runs to 17 residues. Trimming took 10 bases from V and 4 from J; bases not matched to a gene: 15. Germline V CDR1 and CDR2: LNHDA, SQIVND (reference sequence). CDR3 sequence: CATLWGRTSGKSDTQYF. In nucleotides, the CDR3 is TGTGCCACCCTATGGGGAAGGACTAGCGGGAAATCAGATACGCAGTATTTT.

The chain has TRBV7-4 and TRBJ2-7, with D possibly being TRBD1 (5 bases). The length of the CDR3 is 13 residues. Germline V gene data show CDR1 as SGHVT and CDR2 as SQSDAQ. Trimming pared 1 base from V and 6 bases from J, leaving 10 bases between. The CDR3 sequence: CASSLGGRAEQYF. CDR3 DNA sequence: TGTGCCAGCAGCTTAGGGGGCAGGGCCGAGCAGTACTTC.

This chain connects TRBV4-2 to TRBJ2-2; D gene ambiguous. The CDR3 totals 14 residues. Trimming took 6 bases from V and 3 from J, leaving 11 bases between them. Germline V gene sequence: CDR1 LGHNA, CDR2 YNFKEQ. The CDR3 loop reads CASRRPIDTGELFF. The CDR3 coding sequence is TGTGCCAGCAGGCGCCCTATTGACACCGGGGAGCTGTTTTTT.

This rearrangement joins TRBV5-1 to TRBJ2-5; 10 bases line up with TRBD2. Trimming cost V 4 bases and J 2 bases; bases outside gene matches: 11. CDR3 length: 17 residues. Germline V gives CDR1 SGHRS, CDR2 YFSETQ. CDR3 loop: CASSATLAGGPQETQYF. CDR3 bases: TGCGCCAGCAGCGCTACTTTAGCGGGGGGCCCACAAGAGACCCAGTACTTC.

V usage is TRBV7-2 and J usage is TRBJ2-7; unclear D gene. The V end was cut by 5 bases, the J end by 4 bases, with 15 bases between. The CDR3 runs 14 residues. Germline loops: CDR1 SGHTA, CDR2 FQGNSA. The CDR3 region is CASSPVWFGYEQYF. The CDR3 DNA sequence: TGTGCCAGCAGCCCGGTTTGGTTCGGGTACGAGCAGTACTTC.

The genes are TRBV5-1 and TRBJ2-1; 7 bases are shared with TRBD2. The CDR3 length is 16 residues. V lost 0 bases and J lost 2; bases outside the gene matches: 5. Germline CDR1 and CDR2: SGHRS and YFSETQ. CDR3 protein: CASSLARAGAYNEQFF. The CDR3 DNA is TGCGCCAGCAGCTTGGCCAGGGCGGGAGCCTACAATGAGCAGTTCTTC.

The chain is built from TRBV4-1 and TRBJ1-1; TRBD1 might be the D (6 bases). Germline loops: CDR1 MGHRA, CDR2 YSYEKL. Trimming pared 1 base from V and 1 base from J, leaving 13 bases between. The CDR3 sequence is 16 residues long. The CDR3 is CASSQVMGAGNTEAFF. CDR3 DNA sequence: TGCGCCAGCAGCCAAGTTATGGGGGCCGGGAACACTGAAGCTTTCTTT.

The gene calls are TRBV29-1 and TRBJ2-3, with D possibly TRBD2 on 6 matching bases. Trimming cost V 1 base and J 1 base, with 9 bases left between them. Germline V CDR1 and CDR2: SQVTM, ANQGSEA. This CDR3 comprises 14 residues. The DNA of the CDR3 is TGCAGCGTTGAAGGCGGGGCTCGCACAGATACGCAGTATTTT. Amino acids: CSVEGGARTDTQYF.

The V call is TRBV5-6, the J call TRBJ1-1; no definite D call. Trimming removed 5 bases at V and 4 bases at J, with 18 bases between. This CDR3 has 15 amino acids. CDR1 is SGHDT and CDR2 is YYEEEE in the germline V gene. The CDR3 loop reads CASRALRLHFTEAFF. The DNA for the CDR3 is TGTGCCAGCAGGGCTCTTCGTCTCCATTTCACTGAAGCTTTCTTT.

The chain employs TRBV19 and TRBJ1-5; 7 bases agree with TRBD1. CDR1 is LNHDA, CDR2 SQIVND, per germline (reference sequence). The V segment lost 6 bases and the J segment 4 bases; nucleotides outside the gene matches: 15. There are 17 residues in the CDR3. CDR3 nucleotide sequence: TGTGCCAGTAGCCCGCCTTGGCGACAGGGTCTGAATCAGCCCCAGCATTTT. Translating it yields CASSPPWRQGLNQPQHF.